The subject of this entry is one TCR beta chain. Its specificity is unknown. These data come from a study of cytomegalovirus exposure and HLA in healthy donors. Findings of the study overall: TRBV6-2, TRBV6-3 and other indistinguishable V segments were excluded. Later work associated more than 15,000 TCR beta sequences with HLA alleles at 0.05 false discovery rate. Further analysis, carried out later, found HLA-associated TCR beta chains more clonally expanded than equally common other chains.

V lost 8 bases and J lost 1, with 18 bases in between. CDR3 size: 16 residues. Looked up from germline, CDR1 is MDHEN and CDR2 is SYDVKM. With 60 Vbeta and 13 Jbeta primers, the PCR was carried out. TCRdb's table, derived via immunoSEQ multiplex PCR, lists solely in-frame clones and lacks some. Of around 180,000 clones in the sample, 84% were seen once. Donors were nominally healthy when sampled, though unrecorded immune exposures were likely. The rearrangement links TRBV28 to TRBJ2-1; perhaps TRBD1 as D (6 bases). The receptor was derived from a man aged 18 to 30 in good health and CMV-seronegative. The sequenced sample consisted of PBMCs. The CDR3 here is CASGAPYRESYNEQFF. CDR3 nucleotide sequence: TGTGCCAGCGGGGCTCCCTACAGGGAATCCTACAATGAGCAGTTCTTC. Full variable domain (outside the CDR3, taken from reference TRBV28 and TRBJ2-1): DVKVTQSSRYLVKRTGEKVFLECVQDMDHENMFWYRQDPGLGLRLIYFSYDVKMKEKGDIPEGYSVSREKKERFSLILESASTNQTSMYLCASGAPYRESYNEQFFGPGTRLTVL.